The entry below describes one T cell receptor (beta chain). The record originates from a study of control samples from healthy donors and cancer patients. Germline loops: CDR1 MNHNS, CDR2 SASEGT. Between the trimmed V and J ends, which lost 3 bases and 2 bases, there was a span of 5 bases. CDR3 length: 13 residues. The protocol was immunoSEQ multiplex PCR, while the TCRdb copy is restricted to in-frame clones and leaves out a portion. The data show approximately 180,000 clones, around 90% seen once. This receptor was obtained from a woman aged 40 to 55 in good health. The chain has TRBV6-1 and TRBJ1-3; D uncertain. The sequencing input was blood. The CDR3 reads CASSELPGNTIYF. In nucleotides, the CDR3 is TGTGCCAGCAGTGAGCTCCCTGGAAACACCATATATTTT.